The T cell receptor (beta chain) described here comes from a study of blood T cell repertoires in COVID-19. Study background: Some COVID-19 samples were acute and others convalescent; all came from the United States, Italy and Spain. In each case, the material was cDNA or gDNA derived from T cells, B-cell-depleted T cells, or PBMCs.

The germline gives CDR1 MNHNY, CDR2 SVGAGI (reference sequence). The CDR3 consists of 12 residues. Trimming left V 10 bases short and J 4 bases short, with 11 bases between. Source study methods: Nucleated cell counts were estimated from reference gene primer amplification. Method: immunoSEQ multiplex PCR; TCRdb's copy keeps in-frame clones and lacks some. Clonal size and the V and J genes are those of that table, whereas D and trimming came from the DNA. The table records about 240,000 clones, 86% of them present only once. Input material: peripheral blood. This receptor was identified in a man aged 55 to 70 with acute or convalescent COVID-19. The chain employs TRBV6-6 and TRBJ2-1; D perhaps matches TRBD1 (6 bases). This CDR3 is CAIQGPYNEQFF. DNA for the CDR3: TGTGCCATCCAGGGGCCTTACAATGAGCAGTTCTTC.